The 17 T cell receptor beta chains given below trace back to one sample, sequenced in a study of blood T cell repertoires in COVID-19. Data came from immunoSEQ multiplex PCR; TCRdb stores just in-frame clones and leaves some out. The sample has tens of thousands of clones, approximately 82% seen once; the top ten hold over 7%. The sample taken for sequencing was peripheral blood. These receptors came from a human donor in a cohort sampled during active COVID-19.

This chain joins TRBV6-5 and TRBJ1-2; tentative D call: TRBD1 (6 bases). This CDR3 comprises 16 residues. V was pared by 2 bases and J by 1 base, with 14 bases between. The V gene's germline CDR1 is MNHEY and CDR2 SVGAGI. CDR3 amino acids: CASSYHDRPNNYGYTF. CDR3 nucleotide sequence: TGTGCCAGCAGTTACCACGACAGGCCTAATAACTATGGCTACACCTTC.

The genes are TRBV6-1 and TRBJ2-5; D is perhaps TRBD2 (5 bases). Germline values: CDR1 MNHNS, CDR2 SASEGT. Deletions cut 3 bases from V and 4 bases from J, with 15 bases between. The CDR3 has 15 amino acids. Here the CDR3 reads CASSDRWTGRETQYF. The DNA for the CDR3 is TGTGCCAGCAGTGACCGATGGACGGGAAGAGAGACCCAGTACTTC.

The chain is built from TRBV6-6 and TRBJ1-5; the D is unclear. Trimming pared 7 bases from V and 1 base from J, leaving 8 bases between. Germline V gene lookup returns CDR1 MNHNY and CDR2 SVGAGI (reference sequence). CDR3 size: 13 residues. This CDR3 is CASTRQSNQPQHF. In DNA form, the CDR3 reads TGTGCCAGCACTCGACAAAGCAATCAGCCCCAGCATTTT.

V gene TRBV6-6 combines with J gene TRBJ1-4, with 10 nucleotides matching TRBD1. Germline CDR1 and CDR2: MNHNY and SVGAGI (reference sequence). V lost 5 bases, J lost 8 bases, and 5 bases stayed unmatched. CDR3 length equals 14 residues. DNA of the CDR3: TGTGCCAGCAGTGACAGGGGGCAAAGGGAAAAACTGTTTTTT. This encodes CASSDRGQREKLFF.

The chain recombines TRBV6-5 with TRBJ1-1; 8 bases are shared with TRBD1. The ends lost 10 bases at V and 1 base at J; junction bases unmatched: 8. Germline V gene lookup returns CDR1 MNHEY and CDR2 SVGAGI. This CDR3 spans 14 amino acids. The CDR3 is CAIAPGGGNTEAFF. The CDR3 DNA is TGTGCCATTGCTCCAGGGGGCGGGAACACTGAAGCTTTCTTT.

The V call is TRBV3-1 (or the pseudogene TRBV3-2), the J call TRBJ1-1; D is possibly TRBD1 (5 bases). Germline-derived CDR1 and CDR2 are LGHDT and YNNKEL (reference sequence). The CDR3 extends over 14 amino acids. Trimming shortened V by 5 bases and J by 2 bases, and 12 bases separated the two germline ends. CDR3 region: CASSTPQGNTEAFF. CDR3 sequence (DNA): TGTGCCAGCAGCACTCCTCAGGGTAACACTGAAGCTTTCTTT.

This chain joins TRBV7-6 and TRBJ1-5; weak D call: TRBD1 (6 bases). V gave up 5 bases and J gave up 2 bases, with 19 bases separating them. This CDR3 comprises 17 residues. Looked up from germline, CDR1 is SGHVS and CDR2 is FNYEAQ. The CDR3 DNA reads TGTGCCAGCAGCCCTCGGGGGGGGGCGGCAGGCAATCAGCCCCAGCATTTT. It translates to CASSPRGGAAGNQPQHF.

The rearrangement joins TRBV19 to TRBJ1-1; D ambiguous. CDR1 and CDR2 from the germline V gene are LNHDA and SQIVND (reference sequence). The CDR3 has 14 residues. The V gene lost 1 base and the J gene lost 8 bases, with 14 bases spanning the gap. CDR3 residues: CASSIALQVPEAFF. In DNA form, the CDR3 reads TGTGCCAGTAGTATAGCCCTGCAGGTGCCGGAAGCTTTCTTT.

This CDR3 reads CASSHEATGNTIYF. DNA for the CDR3: TGTGCCAGCAGCCATGAGGCTACCGGAAACACCATATATTTT. The V call is TRBV3-1 (or the pseudogene TRBV3-2), the J call TRBJ1-3; D ambiguous. CDR3 length: 14 residues. From germline, CDR1 is LGHDT and CDR2 YNNKEL (reference sequence). The ends were cut back, 3 bases at V and 4 bases at J, with 10 bases in the middle.

For the CDR3, the DNA is TGTGCCAGCATGGCGACAGCGGGGCAGTATTTT. As protein: CASMATAGQYF. The genes are TRBV2 and TRBJ2-3, with TRBD2 as a possible D gene (6 bases). The V and J ends lost 7 bases and 11 bases respectively, with 13 bases between them. The germline CDR1 and CDR2 sequences are SNHLY and FYNNEI. The CDR3 spans 11 residues.

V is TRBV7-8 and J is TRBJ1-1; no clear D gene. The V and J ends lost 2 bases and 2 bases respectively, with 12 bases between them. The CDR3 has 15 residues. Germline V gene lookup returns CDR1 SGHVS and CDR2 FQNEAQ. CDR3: CASSLSLTANTEAFF. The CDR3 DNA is TGTGCCAGCAGCTTAAGTCTAACAGCTAACACTGAAGCTTTCTTT.

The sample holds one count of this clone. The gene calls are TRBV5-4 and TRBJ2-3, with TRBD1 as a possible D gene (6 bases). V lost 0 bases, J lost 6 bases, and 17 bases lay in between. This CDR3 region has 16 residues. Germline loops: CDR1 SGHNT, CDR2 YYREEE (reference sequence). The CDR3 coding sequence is TGTGCCAGCAGCTTGGCCGGAGGACAGTTGGGCGATACGCAGTATTTT. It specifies CASSLAGGQLGDTQYF.

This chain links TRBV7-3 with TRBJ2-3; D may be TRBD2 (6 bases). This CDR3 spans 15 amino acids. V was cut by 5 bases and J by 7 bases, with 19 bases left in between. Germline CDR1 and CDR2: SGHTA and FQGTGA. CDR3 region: CASSPQTGLPHTQYF. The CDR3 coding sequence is TGTGCCAGCAGCCCACAGACGGGACTTCCTCATACGCAGTATTTT. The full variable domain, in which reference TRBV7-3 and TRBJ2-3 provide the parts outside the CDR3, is GAGVSQTPSNKVTEKGKYVELRCDPISGHTALYWYRQSLGQGPEFLIYFQGTGAADDSGLPNDRFFAVRPEGSVSTLKIQRTERGDSAVYLCASSPQTGLPHTQYFGPGTRLTVL.

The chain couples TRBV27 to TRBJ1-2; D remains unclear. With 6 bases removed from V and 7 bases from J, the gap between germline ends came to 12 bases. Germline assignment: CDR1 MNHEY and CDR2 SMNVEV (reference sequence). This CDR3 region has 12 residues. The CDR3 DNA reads TGTGCCAGCAGCTGGGGAGGTGGTGGCTACACCTTC. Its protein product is CASSWGGGGYTF.

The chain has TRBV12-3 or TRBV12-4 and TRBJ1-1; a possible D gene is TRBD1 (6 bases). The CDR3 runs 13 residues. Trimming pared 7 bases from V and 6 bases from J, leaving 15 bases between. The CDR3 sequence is CASKVHRAPEAFF. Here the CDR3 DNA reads TGTGCCAGCAAGGTCCACAGGGCCCCTGAAGCTTTCTTT.

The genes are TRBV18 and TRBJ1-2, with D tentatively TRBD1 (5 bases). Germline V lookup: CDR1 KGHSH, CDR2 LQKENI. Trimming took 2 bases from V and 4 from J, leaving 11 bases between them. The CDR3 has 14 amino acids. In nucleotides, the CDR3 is TGTGCCAGCTCACCAGGTCTACAGGTCTATGGCTACACCTTC. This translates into CASSPGLQVYGYTF.

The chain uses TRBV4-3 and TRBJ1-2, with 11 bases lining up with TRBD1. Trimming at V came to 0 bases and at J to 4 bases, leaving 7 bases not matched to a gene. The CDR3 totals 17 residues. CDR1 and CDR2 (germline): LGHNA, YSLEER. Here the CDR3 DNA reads TGCGCCAGCAGCCAAGATCGAGGGACAGGGGGTAGCTATGGCTACACCTTC. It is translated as CASSQDRGTGGSYGYTF.